The text below deals with one TCR beta chain. Its matching antigen is unknown. Splitting the CD4+ cells yielded a CD45RA+ naive subset and a CD45RA-negative memory subset. The sample is drawn from a study of shared clonotypes between healthy human individuals. Study observations and caveats: Estimated richness was generally greater in naive than memory subsets.

The repertoire was sequenced with immunoSEQ multiplex PCR; TCRdb's copy has only in-frame clones and lacks some. The data contain roughly 1,100,000 clones, more than 65% of them singletons. This CDR3 region has 14 residues. The V gene lost 1 base and the J gene lost 1 base, with 8 bases spanning the gap. The germline CDR1 and CDR2 sequences are MNHNY and SVGAGI (reference sequence). This receptor was taken from a man aged 18 to 30 in good health. What was sequenced was memory CD4+ T cells sorted from blood. Subset meaning: CD45RA-negative fraction. The rearrangement joins TRBV6-6 to TRBJ2-7; D gene uncertain. The DNA of the CDR3 is TGTGCCAGCAGTTACTGGGGTCAGTCCTACGAGCAGTACTTC. Amino acid sequence: CASSYWGQSYEQYF.